This T cell receptor (beta chain) was retrieved from a study of cytotoxic CD8 clonotypes in ibrutinib-treated CLL. Germline loops: CDR1 LGHNA, CDR2 YNFKEQ. Trimming at V came to 3 bases and at J to 4 bases, leaving 7 bases not matched to a gene. The CDR3 covers 17 residues. Produced via immunoSEQ multiplex PCR; TCRdb's table is partial and in-frame only. This sample carries 300,000 or so clones, 60% to 80% of them seen once, and the ten largest clones take 6% to 6.5%. V is TRBV4-2 and J is TRBJ2-2, with 11 positions matching TRBD1. This material consisted of PBMCs, taken after 36 months of ibrutinib treatment. The sequence came from a human donor with chronic lymphocytic leukemia. The CDR3 DNA reads as TGTGCCAGCAGCCAGTGGACCGGGACAGGGGGCACCGGGGAGCTGTTTTTT. Its translation: CASSQWTGTGGTGELFF.